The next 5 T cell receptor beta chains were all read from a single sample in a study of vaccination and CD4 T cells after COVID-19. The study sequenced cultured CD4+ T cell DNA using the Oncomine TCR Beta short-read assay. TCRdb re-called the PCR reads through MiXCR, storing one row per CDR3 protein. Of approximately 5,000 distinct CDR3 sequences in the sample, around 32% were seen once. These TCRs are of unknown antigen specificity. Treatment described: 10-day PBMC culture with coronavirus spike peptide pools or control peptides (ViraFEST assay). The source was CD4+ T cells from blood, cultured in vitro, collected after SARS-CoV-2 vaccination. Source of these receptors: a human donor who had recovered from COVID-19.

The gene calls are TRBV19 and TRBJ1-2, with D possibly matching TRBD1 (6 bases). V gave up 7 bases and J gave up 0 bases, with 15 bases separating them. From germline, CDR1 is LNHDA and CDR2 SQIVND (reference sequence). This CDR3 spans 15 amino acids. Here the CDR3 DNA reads TGTGCCAGTAAAACGGGGGACACCGCTAACTATGGCTACACCTTC. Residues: CASKTGDTANYGYTF.

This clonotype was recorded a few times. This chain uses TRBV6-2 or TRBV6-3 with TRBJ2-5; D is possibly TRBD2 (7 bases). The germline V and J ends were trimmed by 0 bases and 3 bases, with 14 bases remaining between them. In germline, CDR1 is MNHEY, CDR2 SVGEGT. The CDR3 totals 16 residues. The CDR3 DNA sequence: TGTGCCAGCAGTTACTCGAGGGGGGGGTTCGAAGAGACCCAGTACTTC. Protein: CASSYSRGGFEETQYF.

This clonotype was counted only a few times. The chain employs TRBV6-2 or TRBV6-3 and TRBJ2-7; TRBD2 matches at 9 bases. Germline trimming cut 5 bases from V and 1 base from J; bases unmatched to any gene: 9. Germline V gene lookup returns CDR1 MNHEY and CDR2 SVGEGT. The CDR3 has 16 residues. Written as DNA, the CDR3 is TGTGCCAGCAGTCTTCGACTAGCGGCAAATTCCTACGAGCAGTACTTC. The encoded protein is CASSLRLAANSYEQYF.

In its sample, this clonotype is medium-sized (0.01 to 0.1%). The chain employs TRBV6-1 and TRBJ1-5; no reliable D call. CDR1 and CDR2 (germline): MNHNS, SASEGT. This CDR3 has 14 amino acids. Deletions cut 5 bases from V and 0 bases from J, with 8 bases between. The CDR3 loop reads CASSPSTSNQPQHF. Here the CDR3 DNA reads TGTGCCAGCAGTCCCAGCACTAGCAATCAGCCCCAGCATTTT.

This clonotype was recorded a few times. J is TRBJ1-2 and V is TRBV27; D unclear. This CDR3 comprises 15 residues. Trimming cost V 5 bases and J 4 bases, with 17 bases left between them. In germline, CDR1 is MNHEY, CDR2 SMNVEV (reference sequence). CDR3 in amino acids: CASSPLNSGGYGYTF. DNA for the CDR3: TGTGCCAGCAGTCCCTTAAATTCCGGAGGCTATGGCTACACCTTC.